The 21 T cell receptor beta chains reported below all come from one sample, sequenced in a study of Graves' ophthalmopathy and Graves' hyperthyroidism (dated by TCRdb to 2016 to 2019). TCRdb names Illumina HiSeq 2000 as the instrument used. For repertoire sequencing, the TCR beta CDR3 regions were amplified from RNA transcripts. The first round was an RT-PCR using HTBI primers with the Qiagen OneStep RT-PCR kit, and this first round was followed by a second-round multiplex PCR, then size selection and purification. The raw public data were reprocessed by TCRdb itself: fastp quality trimming at Q25, MiXCR clonotype calling, in-frame beta chains only. Rows with a matching CDR3 protein are joined into one entry that keeps the most common DNA and genes. The sample table contains 450,000 or so distinct CDR3 sequences; only one count was recorded for 13% to 15% of them. About 9.4% of the sample rests with the top ten.

Sequencing used blood. The source of these receptors is a woman in her 30s with Graves' ophthalmopathy. Donor details come from another sample of the same person, matched by shared clones.

J is TRBJ2-1 and V is TRBV30, with D tentatively TRBD1 (5 bases). Trimming removed 0 bases from V and 2 bases from J, with 11 bases in between. The CDR3 sequence is 15 residues long. CDR1 is GTSNPN and CDR2 is SVGIG in the germline V gene (reference sequence). As DNA, the CDR3 is TGTGCCTGGAGTGTAATCAGGGCCCCCTACAATGAGCAGTTCTTC. Protein product: CAWSVIRAPYNEQFF. Complete variable domain (other parts from reference TRBV30 and TRBJ2-1): SQTIHQWPATLVQPVGSPLSLECTVEGTSNPNLYWYRQAAGRGLQLLFYSVGIGQISSEVPQNLSASRPQDRQFILSSKKLLLSDSGFYLCAWSVIRAPYNEQFFGPGTRLTVL.

This clonotype has a count of ten or more. This chain links TRBV27 with TRBJ2-7; TRBD1 is a possible D gene (5 bases). V lost 2 bases to trimming and J lost 3 bases, with 14 bases between them. The CDR3 loop spans 15 amino acids. CDR1 is MNHEY and CDR2 is SMNVEV in the germline V gene (reference sequence). The CDR3 loop is CASSLGAVRHYEQYF. The CDR3 DNA sequence: TGTGCCAGCAGTTTAGGGGCCGTCAGACACTACGAGCAGTACTTC.

This clonotype showed up many times. The chain employs TRBV5-1 and TRBJ2-4, with D uncertain. Germline values: CDR1 SGHRS, CDR2 YFSETQ. There are 13 residues in the CDR3. Deletions cut 0 bases from V and 4 bases from J, with 5 bases between. The CDR3 protein is CASSLARKNIQYF. CDR3 sequence (DNA): TGCGCCAGCAGCTTGGCCCGGAAAAACATTCAGTACTTC.

In its sample, this clonotype is medium-sized. The chain recombines TRBV28 with TRBJ2-6; 7 bases are a match to TRBD2. There are 16 residues in the CDR3. V lost 5 bases, J lost 0 bases, and 4 bases stayed unmatched. Per germline, CDR1 MDHEN and CDR2 SYDVKM. The CDR3: CASSQGGTSGANVLTF. CDR3 in DNA: TGTGCCAGCAGTCAGGGAGGGACCTCTGGGGCCAACGTCCTGACTTTC.

This clonotype showed up many times. The chain combines TRBV18 with TRBJ1-1; maybe TRBD1 (5 bases). The germline V and J ends were trimmed by 4 bases and 3 bases, with 9 bases remaining between them. CDR3 length: 13 amino acids. Germline CDR1 is KGHSH and CDR2 is LQKENI. The CDR3 loop is CASSRQKDTEAFF. CDR3 nucleotide sequence: TGTGCCAGCTCACGACAGAAGGACACTGAAGCTTTCTTT.

This clonotype was seen repeatedly, ten times or more. The chain couples TRBV5-1 to TRBJ2-2, with D perhaps TRBD1 (6 bases). The V gene's germline CDR1 is SGHRS and CDR2 YFSETQ. The CDR3 has 17 residues. The germline V and J ends were trimmed by 0 bases and 2 bases, with 14 bases remaining between them. The CDR3 coding sequence is TGCGCCAGCAGCTTGGCCAATTCAGGGGCCAACACCGGGGAGCTGTTTTTT. Protein sequence: CASSLANSGANTGELFF.

The chain joins TRBV5-1 to TRBJ2-7; the match to TRBD1 covers 8 bases. Germline V gives CDR1 SGHRS, CDR2 YFSETQ. This CDR3 has 16 amino acids. Trimming cost V 5 bases and J 0 bases; bases outside gene matches: 10. CDR3 residues: CASRDDRGGTSYEQYF. The CDR3 bases are TGCGCCAGCAGAGATGACAGGGGCGGAACCTCCTACGAGCAGTACTTC.

This clonotype has ten or more counts. The CDR3 DNA is TGTGCCACCAGTGAAACGACTGGAAACACCATATATTTT. This translates into CATSETTGNTIYF. The chain joins TRBV24-1 to TRBJ1-3, with D uncertain. The CDR3 is 13 amino acids. Per the germline V gene, CDR1 is KGHDR and CDR2 is SFDVKD. V lost 4 bases, J lost 2 bases, and 5 bases lay in between.

This clonotype appeared many times. The CDR3 reads CASREDRARIEAFF. Written as DNA, the CDR3 is TGTGCCAGCAGGGAGGACAGAGCCCGGATTGAAGCTTTCTTT. This chain connects TRBV2 to TRBJ1-1; the D gene is possibly TRBD1 (6 bases). The germline gives CDR1 SNHLY, CDR2 FYNNEI. V was clipped by 6 bases and J by 7 bases, with 18 bases between them. The CDR3 contains 14 residues.

This clonotype was found a few times. V gene TRBV9 combines with J gene TRBJ1-4; D not resolved. CDR3 length: 15 amino acids. Trimming took off 4 bases at V and 3 bases at J, with 13 bases between the two ends. From germline, CDR1 is SGDLS and CDR2 YYNGEE. The CDR3 is CASSLGQAPNEKLFF. DNA for the CDR3: TGTGCCAGCAGCCTCGGGCAGGCTCCTAATGAAAAACTGTTTTTT. Complete variable domain (other parts from reference TRBV9 and TRBJ1-4): DSGVTQTPKHLITATGQRVTLRCSPRSGDLSVYWYQQSLDQGLQFLIQYYNGEERAKGNILERFSAQQFPDLHSELNLSSLELGDSALYFCASSLGQAPNEKLFFGSGTQLSVL.

In this sample, this clonotype turned up many times. The rearrangement joins TRBV6-1 to TRBJ2-5; possibly TRBD2 for D (6 bases). There are 16 residues in the CDR3. Germline values: CDR1 MNHNS, CDR2 SASEGT. Between the trimmed V and J ends, which lost 0 bases and 5 bases, there was a span of 16 bases. Written as DNA, the CDR3 is TGTGCCAGCAGTGAAGCGAAACTAGCCCTAGGGGAGACCCAGTACTTC. This encodes CASSEAKLALGETQYF.

This clonotype has at least ten counts. This rearrangement joins TRBV20-1 to TRBJ2-3, with no clear D. Per germline, CDR1 DFQATT and CDR2 SNEGSKA (reference sequence). Trimming left V 2 bases short and J 3 bases short, with 3 bases between. The CDR3 covers 11 residues. CDR3 amino acids: CSARRTDTQYF. The CDR3 nucleotides read TGCAGTGCTAGAAGGACAGATACGCAGTATTTT.

This clonotype has only a few counts. J is TRBJ2-2 and V is TRBV5-1, with D unclear. Germline CDR1 reads SGHRS; CDR2 reads YFSETQ. Trimming removed 0 bases at V and 4 bases at J, with 10 bases between. The CDR3 consists of 15 residues. Here the CDR3 DNA reads TGCGCCAGCAGCTTGGTCGCTTCTAGCACCGGGGAGCTGTTTTTT. It codes for CASSLVASSTGELFF.

There are many counts of this clonotype. A junction boundary mismatches the germline segment, possibly from a read error. The V gene is TRBV7-8, the J gene TRBJ2-4; no clear D. The CDR3 length is 17 residues. Per the germline V gene, CDR1 is SGHVS and CDR2 is FQNEAQ. The CDR3 DNA reads TGTGCCAGCAGCTTAGGAACCTTAGACAATGCCAAAAACATTAAGTACTTC. Amino acids: CASSLGTLDNAKNIKYF.

This clonotype has at least ten counts. The chain joins TRBV20-1 to TRBJ2-7; D unresolved. CDR3 size: 13 residues. V shed 1 base and J shed 3 bases, with 10 bases lying between them. Germline V CDR1 and CDR2: DFQATT, SNEGSKA (reference sequence). CDR3 nucleotide sequence: TGCAGTGCTAGAGGAAAAATGATCTACGAGCAGTACTTC. Its translation is CSARGKMIYEQYF.

This clonotype was seen repeatedly, ten times or more. The chain employs TRBV5-1 and TRBJ2-2, with TRBD2 as a possible D gene (5 bases). The CDR3 runs 14 residues. Between the trimmed V and J ends, which lost 2 bases and 4 bases, there was a span of 9 bases. Per the germline V gene, CDR1 is SGHRS and CDR2 is YFSETQ. CDR3 protein: CASSLQAATGELFF. Here the CDR3 DNA reads TGCGCCAGCAGCTTACAAGCGGCCACCGGGGAGCTGTTTTTT.

This clonotype turned up a few times. J is TRBJ2-7 and V is TRBV19; a weak D match, TRBD2 (6 bases). CDR3 length: 12 amino acids. Germline assignment: CDR1 LNHDA and CDR2 SQIVND (reference sequence). V lost 11 bases and J lost 3, with 14 bases in between. CDR3 bases: TGTGCCTGGGACGGACTATGCTACGAGCAGTACTTC. Amino acids: CAWDGLCYEQYF.

This clonotype was recorded many times. The V and J genes are TRBV14 and TRBJ1-1; D is unclear. The CDR3 covers 12 residues. Looked up from germline, CDR1 is SGHDN and CDR2 is FVKESK. The V end was cut by 3 bases, the J end by 4 bases, with 6 bases between. The DNA of the CDR3 is TGTGCCAGCAGCCACGAAGTCACTGAAGCTTTCTTT. This gives the protein CASSHEVTEAFF.

This clonotype was found many times. This chain connects TRBV7-2 to TRBJ1-1; TRBD1 is a possible D gene (5 bases). CDR1 SGHTA and CDR2 FQGNSA come from the germline V gene. The CDR3 loop spans 15 amino acids. Trimming removed 0 bases at V and 0 bases at J, with 8 bases between. Here the CDR3 reads CASSLAPGMNTEAFF. In DNA, the CDR3 is TGTGCCAGCAGCTTAGCACCAGGGATGAACACTGAAGCTTTCTTT.

This chain connects TRBV2 to TRBJ1-2, with a tentative D call TRBD1 (5 bases). The CDR3 runs 15 residues. The ends were cut back, 4 bases at V and 3 bases at J, with 15 bases in the middle. Germline loops: CDR1 SNHLY, CDR2 FYNNEI. DNA of the CDR3: TGTGCCAGCAGTGGCTCCCAGGTGGGGGACTATGGCTACACCTTC. Its translation: CASSGSQVGDYGYTF.

CDR3 amino acids: CASLTGGGVNQPQHF. The CDR3 coding sequence is TGTGCGAGCCTAACCGGGGGGGGCGTCAATCAGCCCCAGCATTTT. This chain links TRBV6-1 with TRBJ1-5; the D gene is possibly TRBD1 (6 bases). This CDR3 is 15 amino acids long. CDR1 is MNHNS and CDR2 is SASEGT in the germline V gene.